Listed below are T cell receptor beta chains from one sample, sequenced in a study of blood T cells in healthy people across ages. One entry per CDR3 protein, called by TCRdb with MiXCR from the 5' RACE reads. The data show about 1,400,000 distinct CDR3 sequences, around 55% seen once. The sequencing input was blood. These receptors all stem from a young man in good health. Each CDR3 is given with its conserved first and last residue. Fields, in order: V gene, clone size, J gene, D gene, CDR3 DNA, CDR3 protein. The D gene is left open where the match is weak. Expanded clones are given a class, and other clones once, few, many or no size at all.

v_gene: TRBV6-2/TRBV6-3; abundance: .; j_gene: TRBJ2-5; d_gene: .; CDR3nt: TGTGCCAGCAGTTACGGACAGACACAACAAGAGACCCAGTACTTC; CDR3aa: CASSYGQTQQETQYF
v_gene: TRBV6-6; abundance: few; j_gene: TRBJ2-7; d_gene: TRBD2; CDR3nt: TGTGCCAGCAGTTACTCTATGGCTAGCGGGAGCGATGAGCAGTACTTC; CDR3aa: CASSYSMASGSDEQYF
v_gene: TRBV29-1; abundance: few; j_gene: TRBJ2-7; d_gene: .; CDR3nt: TGCAGCGTTGAGGGGACTTATGCATACGAGCAGTACTTC; CDR3aa: CSVEGTYAYEQYF
v_gene: TRBV7-6; abundance: few; j_gene: TRBJ2-3; d_gene: TRBD1; CDR3nt: TGTGCCAGCAGCCCCACCGGGACAGGGGGAGATACGCAGTATTTT; CDR3aa: CASSPTGTGGDTQYF
v_gene: TRBV6-1; abundance: .; j_gene: TRBJ2-6; d_gene: .; CDR3nt: TGTGCCAGCAGTCCCGGCAGTTCCCGCTCTGGGGCCAACGTCCTGACTTTC; CDR3aa: CASSPGSSRSGANVLTF
v_gene: TRBV9; abundance: .; j_gene: TRBJ2-7; d_gene: .; CDR3nt: TGTGCCAGCAGCGTAGAGGACGGGTACGAGGACGAGCAGTACTTC; CDR3aa: CASSVEDGYEDEQYF
v_gene: TRBV27; abundance: .; j_gene: TRBJ2-1; d_gene: .; CDR3nt: TGTGCCAGCAGTCTCGGGTCTCAAGTGTACAATGAGCAGTTCTTC; CDR3aa: CASSLGSQVYNEQFF
v_gene: TRBV19; abundance: .; j_gene: TRBJ1-5; d_gene: .; CDR3nt: TGTGCCAGTAGTATAGATGAGGTCACGAGGAATCAGCCCCAGCATTTT; CDR3aa: CASSIDEVTRNQPQHF
v_gene: TRBV27; abundance: few; j_gene: TRBJ2-3; d_gene: .; CDR3nt: TGTGCCAGCAGTTTATCGACAGCAGATACGCAGTATTTT; CDR3aa: CASSLSTADTQYF
v_gene: TRBV7-8; abundance: .; j_gene: TRBJ2-7; d_gene: .; CDR3nt: TGTGCCAGCAGCGCCCGCTTAGTCGATTACGAGCAGTACTTC; CDR3aa: CASSARLVDYEQYF
v_gene: TRBV20-1; abundance: .; j_gene: TRBJ1-2; d_gene: .; CDR3nt: TGCAGTGCTAGAGTGGGAAGCCCTAACTATGGCTACACCTTC; CDR3aa: CSARVGSPNYGYTF
v_gene: TRBV5-6; abundance: few; j_gene: TRBJ1-2; d_gene: .; CDR3nt: TGTGCCAGCAGCTTGGACGCGGGGGGCTGGCTTAACTATGGCTACACCTTC; CDR3aa: CASSLDAGGWLNYGYTF
v_gene: TRBV27; abundance: few; j_gene: TRBJ2-1; d_gene: TRBD2; CDR3nt: TGTGCCAGCAGTTTTTCGGGAGGGCCTAAGAATGAGCAGTTCTTC; CDR3aa: CASSFSGGPKNEQFF
v_gene: TRBV2; abundance: few; j_gene: TRBJ2-3; d_gene: TRBD2; CDR3nt: TGTGCCAGCAGAGATCCTAGCGGGGCTAGCACAGATACGCAGTATTTT; CDR3aa: CASRDPSGASTDTQYF
v_gene: TRBV6-5; abundance: once; j_gene: TRBJ2-2; d_gene: .; CDR3nt: TGTGCCAGCAATTCCGGGGCCACCGGGGAGCTGTTTTTT; CDR3aa: CASNSGATGELFF
v_gene: TRBV6-6; abundance: .; j_gene: TRBJ1-2; d_gene: .; CDR3nt: TGTGCCGCGGGGCGTCGCGACGGCTACACCTTC; CDR3aa: CAAGRRDGYTF
v_gene: TRBV5-1; abundance: .; j_gene: TRBJ2-5; d_gene: TRBD1; CDR3nt: TGCGCCAGCAGCTGGGGGACAGGGAAAGAGACCCAGTACTTC; CDR3aa: CASSWGTGKETQYF
v_gene: TRBV12-3/TRBV12-4; abundance: few; j_gene: TRBJ1-2; d_gene: .; CDR3nt: TGTGCCAGCCTTCAGGGCAGCGCCTATGGCTACACCTTC; CDR3aa: CASLQGSAYGYTF
v_gene: TRBV5-1; abundance: .; j_gene: TRBJ2-1; d_gene: .; CDR3nt: TGCGCCAGCACCCTCGACCCCAGGAATGAGCAGTTCTTC; CDR3aa: CASTLDPRNEQFF
v_gene: TRBV12-3/TRBV12-4; abundance: .; j_gene: TRBJ2-3; d_gene: TRBD2; CDR3nt: TGTGCCAGCAGTTGGTCAACAGCGGGGGAAATAGATACGCAGTATTTT; CDR3aa: CASSWSTAGEIDTQYF
v_gene: TRBV27; abundance: .; j_gene: TRBJ2-7; d_gene: TRBD1; CDR3nt: TGTGCCAGCAGCCCCCGGGACAGCCGCGAGCAGTACTTC; CDR3aa: CASSPRDSREQYF
v_gene: TRBV5-1; abundance: few; j_gene: TRBJ1-1; d_gene: .; CDR3nt: TGCGCCAGCAGCTTATCCGGATTAGCTGAAGCTTTCTTT; CDR3aa: CASSLSGLAEAFF
v_gene: TRBV4-2; abundance: .; j_gene: TRBJ1-6; d_gene: .; CDR3nt: TGTGCCAGCAGCCAAGGGTGGGGGGCAGGTGATTCACCCCTCCACTTT; CDR3aa: CASSQGWGAGDSPLHF
v_gene: TRBV10-3; abundance: .; j_gene: TRBJ1-4; d_gene: TRBD1; CDR3nt: TGTGCCATCAGGGAGACAGGGGCTAGTGAAAAACTGTTTTTT; CDR3aa: CAIRETGASEKLFF
v_gene: TRBV27; abundance: once; j_gene: TRBJ1-1; d_gene: TRBD1; CDR3nt: TGTGCCAGCAGTTGGGGGGGGACAGTCAACACTGAAGCTTTCTTT; CDR3aa: CASSWGGTVNTEAFF
v_gene: TRBV25-1; abundance: .; j_gene: TRBJ2-7; d_gene: TRBD1; CDR3nt: TGTGCCAGCAGTGGAGGGACAGGGCTCGACGAGCAGTACTTC; CDR3aa: CASSGGTGLDEQYF
v_gene: TRBV20-1; abundance: .; j_gene: TRBJ2-6; d_gene: .; CDR3nt: TGCAGTGCTAGGGACACCTCTGGGGCCAACGTCCTGACTTTC; CDR3aa: CSARDTSGANVLTF
v_gene: TRBV7-9; abundance: few; j_gene: TRBJ1-1; d_gene: TRBD1; CDR3nt: TGTGCAAGTCGCTTAGACAGGGCGATAAAGAACACTGAAGCTTTCTTT; CDR3aa: CASRLDRAIKNTEAFF
v_gene: TRBV14; abundance: .; j_gene: TRBJ2-3; d_gene: TRBD2; CDR3nt: TGTGCCAGCAGCCCTCGACTAGCTACAGATACGCAGTATTTT; CDR3aa: CASSPRLATDTQYF
v_gene: TRBV9; abundance: .; j_gene: TRBJ2-1; d_gene: .; CDR3nt: TGTGCCAGCAGCCCTGGGGGCCACGACAATGAGCAGTTCTTC; CDR3aa: CASSPGGHDNEQFF
v_gene: TRBV5-1; abundance: .; j_gene: TRBJ2-5; d_gene: .; CDR3nt: TGCGCCAGCAGCTTAACCGGGTCCCCGGGCCAAGAGACCCAGTACTTC; CDR3aa: CASSLTGSPGQETQYF
v_gene: TRBV20-1; abundance: once; j_gene: TRBJ2-1; d_gene: .; CDR3nt: TGCAGTGCGGGAAGAGGGCCCGTGGCCTACAATGAGCAGTTCTTC; CDR3aa: CSAGRGPVAYNEQFF
v_gene: TRBV4-2; abundance: .; j_gene: TRBJ2-2; d_gene: .; CDR3nt: TGTGCCAGCAGCCCGGATGCAGGGTGGAACACCGGGGAGCTGTTTTTT; CDR3aa: CASSPDAGWNTGELFF
v_gene: TRBV3-1; abundance: few; j_gene: TRBJ1-6; d_gene: .; CDR3nt: TGTGCCAGCAGCCAGACGACAGGCTATAATTCACCCCTCCACTTT; CDR3aa: CASSQTTGYNSPLHF
v_gene: TRBV20-1; abundance: .; j_gene: TRBJ2-1; d_gene: TRBD1; CDR3nt: TGCAGTGCTAGAGGGCCGGGACAGGGGGGAGTCAATGAGCAGTTCTTC; CDR3aa: CSARGPGQGGVNEQFF
v_gene: TRBV5-1; abundance: .; j_gene: TRBJ2-7; d_gene: TRBD1; CDR3nt: TGCGCCAGCAGCGGCCAGGACAGGGAGTCTCCCTACGAGCAGTACTTC; CDR3aa: CASSGQDRESPYEQYF
v_gene: TRBV7-9; abundance: .; j_gene: TRBJ2-7; d_gene: TRBD2; CDR3nt: TGTGCCAGTAGCTTTGGAGGGAGGGCTCAAGAGCAGTACTTC; CDR3aa: CASSFGGRAQEQYF
v_gene: TRBV28; abundance: .; j_gene: TRBJ2-7; d_gene: TRBD2; CDR3nt: TGTGCCAGCAGTTTATATCCGCGGGGGGGCGGCGAGCAGTACTTC; CDR3aa: CASSLYPRGGGEQYF
v_gene: TRBV6-6; abundance: .; j_gene: TRBJ2-2; d_gene: .; CDR3nt: TGTGCCAGCACCTTTTCGGCCGGGGAGCTGTTTTTT; CDR3aa: CASTFSAGELFF
v_gene: TRBV3-1; abundance: few; j_gene: TRBJ2-5; d_gene: TRBD1; CDR3nt: TGTGCCAGCAGCCAAACGGGACAGGGCAAAGAGACCCAGTACTTC; CDR3aa: CASSQTGQGKETQYF
v_gene: TRBV10-2; abundance: .; j_gene: TRBJ2-1; d_gene: TRBD2; CDR3nt: TGCGCCAGCAGGAGACGGGGGCGACTAGCGGGAGTGGAGTGGAATGAGCGGTTCTTC; CDR3aa: CASRRRGRLAGVEWNERFF